These T cell receptor beta chains were read from a single sample in a study of blood T cell repertoires in COVID-19. Libraries were prepared by immunoSEQ multiplex PCR; TCRdb keeps only in-frame clonotypes and omits some of them. The sample holds fewer than 120,000 clones, nearly 80% seen once. The sequenced material came from peripheral blood. These receptors came from a woman older than 75 with active or convalescent COVID-19. Each CDR3 is given with its conserved first and last residue. A D gene is named only where the DNA matches it firmly. Clone size is shown for a subset of rows, as once, few, many or a class of expanded clone.

>NA|TRBD1|TRBV2|TRBJ2-7
TGTGCCAGCAGTGCGGGACAGGGATCCTACGAGCAGTACTTC
CASSAGQGSYEQYF
>NA|TRBD2|TRBV7-3|TRBJ2-1
TGTGCCAGCAGCTTAACCGAATCCAGCGGGAGATGGAATGAGCAGTTCTTC
CASSLTESSGRWNEQFF
>NA|TRBD2|TRBV30|TRBJ2-7
TGTGCCTGGAGTCCGGGACTAGCTCGGGAGCAGTACTTC
CAWSPGLAREQYF
>NA|NA|TRBV30|TRBJ1-6
TGTGCCTGGAGTGTAGGATCCAGGGGAAGTTCACCCCTCCACTTT
CAWSVGSRGSSPLHF
>NA|TRBD2|TRBV3-1/TRBV3-2|TRBJ2-1
TGTGCCAGCAGCCAAGATTGGCTAGCGGATTACAATGAGCAGTTCTTC
CASSQDWLADYNEQFF
>NA|TRBD2|TRBV27|TRBJ2-1
TGTGCCAGCAGTTTATCGGTCCCGGGACTAGCGGGTTACAATGAGCAGTTCTTC
CASSLSVPGLAGYNEQFF
>NA|NA|TRBV9|TRBJ2-1
TGTGCCAGCAGCGTAGTGGTCACCCCGGCCTACAATGAGCAGTTCTTC
CASSVVVTPAYNEQFF
>once|NA|TRBV4-2|TRBJ2-1
TGTGCCAGCAGCCAAGAGTGGGAGTTCTACAATGAGCAGTTCTTC
CASSQEWEFYNEQFF
>NA|NA|TRBV19|TRBJ1-5
TGTGCCAGTAGTATAGTGGGGGGAGATCAGCCCCAGCATTTT
CASSIVGGDQPQHF
>few|TRBD1|TRBV5-4|TRBJ1-1
TGTGCCAGCAGCTGGGACAGGAACACTGAAGCTTTCTTT
CASSWDRNTEAFF
>few|TRBD2|TRBV30|TRBJ2-7
TGTGCCTGGAGCGACCTTCTAGCGGGAGTTTACGAGCAGTACTTC
CAWSDLLAGVYEQYF
>NA|TRBD2|TRBV3-1/TRBV3-2|TRBJ2-7
TGTGCCAGCAGCCAAGATCCTGGCGGGAGGAACGAGCAGTACTTC
CASSQDPGGRNEQYF
>NA|NA|TRBV27|TRBJ1-4
TGTGCCAGCAGCCCTCTCGGGGGGGCGCGTGAACTGTTTTTT
CASSPLGGARELFF
>NA|TRBD1|TRBV20-1|TRBJ2-2
TGCAGTGCTAGTGGACAGGGTCCGGACACCGGGGAGCTGTTTTTT
CSASGQGPDTGELFF
>NA|TRBD1|TRBV5-1|TRBJ2-7
TGCGCCAGCAGCCCGCAAGGACAGGGGGCCTACGAGCAGTACTTC
CASSPQGQGAYEQYF
>once|NA|TRBV11-3|TRBJ2-5
TGTGCCAGCAGCTTCGGACTGCAAGAGACCCAGTACTTC
CASSFGLQETQYF
>NA|NA|TRBV27|TRBJ1-1
TGTGCCAGCAGTTTATTACAGCCGAACACTGAAGCTTTCTTT
CASSLLQPNTEAFF
>NA|NA|TRBV29-1|TRBJ1-1
TGCAGCGCGAACTTACAGGTGAACACTGAAGCTTTCTTT
CSANLQVNTEAFF
>NA|NA|TRBV2|TRBJ1-2
TGTGCCAGCAGTGAAGCGAGCTATGGCTACACCTTC
CASSEASYGYTF
>few|NA|TRBV7-8|TRBJ1-2
TGTGCCAGCAGCTTAGCCAGGAACTATGGCTACACCTTC
CASSLARNYGYTF
>NA|NA|TRBV6-2/TRBV6-3|TRBJ2-6
TGTGCCAGCAGTTCGCGTGCCAACGTCCTGACTTTC
CASSSRANVLTF
>NA|TRBD1|TRBV4-3|TRBJ1-1
TGCGCCAGCAGCCAACAGGGGGGTGCCACTGAAGCTTTCTTT
CASSQQGGATEAFF
>NA|NA|TRBV7-6|TRBJ1-1
TGTGCCAGCAGCTCCAGGAACACTGAAGCTTTCTTT
CASSSRNTEAFF
>NA|TRBD1|TRBV5-1|TRBJ2-5
TGCGCCAGCAGCTGGCTCGGGACAGACCAAGAGACCCAGTACTTC
CASSWLGTDQETQYF
>NA|NA|TRBV7-2|TRBJ2-7
TGTGCCAGCAGCTTAGTCCGTCCAACACGGGATTCGAACTACGAGCAGTACTTC
CASSLVRPTRDSNYEQYF
>NA|TRBD1|TRBV14|TRBJ2-2
TGTGCCAGCAGCCAAGTGACAGGGTTGAACACCGGGGAGCTGTTTTTT
CASSQVTGLNTGELFF
>once|NA|TRBV24-1|TRBJ2-6
TGTGCCACCGGTGCTCAGGGTTTGACTGGGGCCAACGTCCTGACTTTC
CATGAQGLTGANVLTF
>NA|NA|TRBV7-9|TRBJ2-3
TGTGCCAGCAGCTTTGCCTCGTCGGGAGTATCAGATACGCAGTATTTT
CASSFASSGVSDTQYF
>NA|TRBD1|TRBV2|TRBJ1-6
TGTGCCAGCAGTGCACAGGGGATTAGGAATTCACCCCTCCACTTT
CASSAQGIRNSPLHF
>NA|TRBD2|TRBV5-1|TRBJ2-5
TGCGCCAGCAACCTTATACTAGCGGGAGGGACGAGTACCCAGTACTTC
CASNLILAGGTSTQYF
>once|NA|TRBV12-5|TRBJ2-1
TGTGCTAGTGGCCCCCCAACTAGTACCGATGAGCAGTTCTTC
CASGPPTSTDEQFF
>NA|NA|TRBV6-6|TRBJ1-2
TGTGCCAGCAGCTCGACAGGTGGGGACTATGGCTACACCTTC
CASSSTGGDYGYTF
>NA|NA|TRBV9|TRBJ1-3
TGTGCCAGCAGCTTCGCGACAGGTCCAGGTTCTGGAAACACCATATATTTT
CASSFATGPGSGNTIYF
>NA|NA|TRBV6-2/TRBV6-3|TRBJ1-1
TGTGCCAGCAGTTGGGGACTAGGAGCTTTCTTT
CASSWGLGAFF
>NA|TRBD1|TRBV5-1|TRBJ1-1
TGCGCCAGCAGCCTCAGGGGGCCCTCCCGGCAGGGTGAAGCTTTCTTT
CASSLRGPSRQGEAFF
>NA|NA|TRBV5-4|TRBJ2-7
TGTGCCAGCAGCTTGCGGGGCTCCTACGAGCAGTACTTC
CASSLRGSYEQYF
>NA|TRBD2|TRBV15|TRBJ2-3
TGTGCCTCTGGACTAGCGGGAACTGGTACGCAGTATTTT
CASGLAGTGTQYF
>NA|TRBD1|TRBV2|TRBJ1-1
TGTGCCACCTCCTCCCAGGGGGCAGGCACTGAAGCTTTCTTT
CATSSQGAGTEAFF
>NA|TRBD2|TRBV5-1|TRBJ2-7
TGCGCCAGCAGCTTGGCCGTAGTAGCGGGAGTGAACGAGCAGTACTTC
CASSLAVVAGVNEQYF
>NA|TRBD1|TRBV9|TRBJ1-2
TGTGCCAGCAGCGTAACGGGACAGGGGACCTATGGCTACACCTTC
CASSVTGQGTYGYTF
>NA|NA|TRBV2|TRBJ1-1
TGTGCCAGCACCATTCCCGGGGACACTGAAGCTTTCTTT
CASTIPGDTEAFF
>NA|TRBD1|TRBV10-2|TRBJ1-2
TGCGCCAGCAGGGGATCGACAGGGACCGGCTACACCTTC
CASRGSTGTGYTF
>NA|NA|TRBV28|TRBJ2-7
TGTGCCAGCAGTTTATCCCCCTCCAGCTCCTACGAGCAGTACTTC
CASSLSPSSSYEQYF
>once|NA|TRBV7-2|TRBJ2-7
TGTGCCAGCAGCAGGTATGGCGGGAATTACGAGCAGTACTTC
CASSRYGGNYEQYF
>NA|TRBD2|TRBV19|TRBJ2-2
TGTGCCAGTAGTCCCTTAGCGGGTTCTAACACCGGGGAGCTGTTTTTT
CASSPLAGSNTGELFF
>once|NA|TRBV7-9|TRBJ1-1
TGTGCCAGCAGCCGAGATAACACTGAAGCTTTCTTT
CASSRDNTEAFF
>NA|TRBD2|TRBV2|TRBJ2-3
TGTGCCAGCACTTCAACCCCGGGACTACATACCACGCAGTATTTT
CASTSTPGLHTTQYF
>NA|TRBD2|TRBV29-1|TRBJ2-1
TGCAGCGTTGAAGATAGGGCTAGCGGGAGGAGCTACCCATACAATGAGCAGTTCTTC
CSVEDRASGRSYPYNEQFF
>NA|NA|TRBV28|TRBJ1-2
TGTGCCAGCAGTTCGACAAGCCACGGACAGTCCTATGGCTACACCTTC
CASSSTSHGQSYGYTF
>few|TRBD2|TRBV2|TRBJ2-7
TGTGCCAGCAGGGAGAGGACTAGCGGGGGACTCTACGAGCAGTACTTC
CASRERTSGGLYEQYF
>once|NA|TRBV30|TRBJ1-5
TGTGCCTGGAGCGGGCTCGGGGGGAATGGTCAGCCCCAGCATTTT
CAWSGLGGNGQPQHF